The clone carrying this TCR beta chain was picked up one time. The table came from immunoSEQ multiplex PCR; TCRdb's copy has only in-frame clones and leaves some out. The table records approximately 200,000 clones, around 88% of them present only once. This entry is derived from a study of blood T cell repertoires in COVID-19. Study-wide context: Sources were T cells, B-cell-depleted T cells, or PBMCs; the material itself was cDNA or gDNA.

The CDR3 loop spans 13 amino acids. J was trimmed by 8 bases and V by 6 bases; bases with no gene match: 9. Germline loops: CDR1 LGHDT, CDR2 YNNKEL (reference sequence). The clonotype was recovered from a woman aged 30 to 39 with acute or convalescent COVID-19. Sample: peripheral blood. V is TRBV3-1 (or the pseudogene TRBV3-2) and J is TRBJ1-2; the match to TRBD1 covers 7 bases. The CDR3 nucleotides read TGTGCCAGCAGATCCCGGACAGGCCCCGGCTACACCTTC. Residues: CASRSRTGPGYTF.